The 31 T cell receptor beta chains given below trace back to one sample, sequenced in a study of chemoradiotherapy in HPV16-positive cancers. Sequencing was performed with immunoSEQ multiplex PCR; in TCRdb, only in-frame clones are kept and a portion is missing. The sample holds about 2,500 clones, 70% to 90% seen once. Sequenced material: tumor tissue, taken from a patient who underwent chemoradiotherapy. The receptor source for this set is a human donor with HPV-associated anogenital cancer.

V gene TRBV7-2 combines with J gene TRBJ1-2, with 9 bases identical to TRBD1. Germline V gene sequence: CDR1 SGHTA, CDR2 FQGNSA. The CDR3 runs 14 residues. Losses at the gene ends were 5 bases for V and 7 bases for J; bases not matched to a gene: 8. The CDR3 is CASSATGGERGYTF. CDR3 coding DNA: TGTGCCAGCAGCGCCACAGGGGGCGAGCGTGGCTACACCTTC.

This clone is a singleton in its sample. V usage is TRBV9 and J usage is TRBJ2-2, with 8 bases that match TRBD1. The CDR3 has 17 amino acids. The V and J ends lost 0 bases and 4 bases, in that order; junction bases with no gene match: 8. The germline gives CDR1 SGDLS, CDR2 YYNGEE. CDR3 sequence reads: CASSVGAGQGVTGELFF. The CDR3, as DNA: TGTGCCAGCAGCGTAGGGGCCGGACAGGGTGTCACCGGGGAGCTGTTTTTT.

The gene calls are TRBV6-5 and TRBJ1-1; 9 positions match TRBD1. The V segment lost 8 bases and the J segment 5 bases; nucleotides outside the gene matches: 9. The germline V gene has CDR1 MNHEY and CDR2 SVGAGI. CDR3 length: 14 amino acids. This CDR3 is CASLPGQGRTEAFF. The CDR3 bases are TGTGCCAGCCTACCGGGACAGGGACGTACTGAAGCTTTCTTT.

V and J are TRBV6-1 and TRBJ2-6; D may be TRBD1 or TRBD2 (5 bases each). The CDR3 is made up of 15 amino acids. Deletions cut 4 bases from V and 0 bases from J, with 7 bases between. The germline CDR1 and CDR2 sequences are MNHNS and SASEGT. The CDR3 nucleotides are TGTGCCAGCAGTGCGGGGACCTCTGGGGCCAACGTCCTGACTTTC. It is translated as CASSAGTSGANVLTF.

This chain connects TRBV25-1 to TRBJ2-3, with TRBD1 as a possible D gene (6 bases). Germline V CDR1 and CDR2: MGHDK, SYGVNS. CDR3 length: 12 residues. With 7 bases removed from V and 1 base from J, the gap between germline ends came to 6 bases. The CDR3 DNA reads as TGTGCCAGCAACAGGGGCACAGATACGCAGTATTTT. Its protein is CASNRGTDTQYF.

The V gene is TRBV2, the J gene TRBJ1-1; a possible D gene is TRBD1 (6 bases). V gave up 9 bases and J gave up 5 bases, with 28 bases separating them. CDR3 length: 17 residues. Germline-derived CDR1 and CDR2 are SNHLY and FYNNEI. The CDR3 sequence: CASRSTRRGAPGTEAFF. In DNA form, the CDR3 reads TGTGCCAGTCGGTCTACTCGACGGGGGGCTCCTGGGACTGAAGCTTTCTTT.

This chain connects TRBV19 to TRBJ2-7; the match to TRBD2 covers 8 bases. The CDR3 is made up of 15 amino acids. The J segment lost 6 bases and the V segment lost 6 bases, leaving 13 bases of the junction unmatched. Germline CDR1 is LNHDA and CDR2 is SQIVND (reference sequence). CDR3 sequence (DNA): TGTGCCAGTAGACCCAGCGGGAGTGAACGATCCGAGCAGTACTTC. This translates into CASRPSGSERSEQYF.

This clone was detected only once. CDR3 nucleotides: TGTGCCAGCAGTTTACGTCAGGGGGTGTACGAGCAGTACGTC. Translating it yields CASSLRQGVYEQYV. The chain joins TRBV27 to TRBJ2-7; 7 bases match TRBD1. V was pared by 2 bases and J by 4 bases, with 5 bases of the junction left unmatched. From germline, CDR1 is MNHEY and CDR2 SMNVEV (reference sequence). This CDR3 region has 14 residues.

The chain couples TRBV5-1 to TRBJ2-1; D remains unclear. There are 11 residues in the CDR3. Germline V gene sequence: CDR1 SGHRS, CDR2 YFSETQ. V was shortened by 3 bases and J by 8 bases, with 6 bases between the two germline ends. The DNA of the CDR3 is TGCGCCAGCAGCTGGGCCCATGAGCAGTTCTTC. This sequence encodes CASSWAHEQFF.

V gene TRBV7-2 combines with J gene TRBJ2-1, with D possibly being TRBD1 or TRBD2 (5 bases each). Trimming pared 6 bases from V and 0 bases from J, leaving 18 bases between. The CDR3 runs 17 residues. Germline values: CDR1 SGHTA, CDR2 FQGNSA. The CDR3 DNA reads TGTGCCAGCAGACTGGGGACCACCGGTTCCTCCTACAATGAGCAGTTCTTC. Its protein is CASRLGTTGSSYNEQFF.

The CDR3: CASSQRGRGFDNEQFF. In DNA, the CDR3 is TGTGCCAGCAGCCAGCGGGGCAGGGGCTTTGACAATGAGCAGTTCTTC. The genes are TRBV4-2 and TRBJ2-1; D is possibly TRBD1 or TRBD2 (6 bases each). This CDR3 has 16 amino acids. V was trimmed by 3 bases and J by 5 bases, leaving 17 bases between them. Germline lookup yields CDR1 LGHNA and CDR2 YNFKEQ.

This chain uses TRBV28 with TRBJ2-2; 7 nucleotides agree with TRBD2. This CDR3 is built from 16 residues. V shed 0 bases, J shed 2 bases, and the junction held 3 bases outside the gene matches. Germline V gene data show CDR1 as MDHEN and CDR2 as SYDVKM. CDR3 residues: CASSLWGGLNTGELFF. DNA of the CDR3: TGTGCCAGCAGTTTATGGGGGGGACTAAACACCGGGGAGCTGTTTTTT. Variable domain in full (rest from reference TRBV28 and TRBJ2-2): DVKVTQSSRYLVKRTGEKVFLECVQDMDHENMFWYRQDPGLGLRLIYFSYDVKMKEKGDIPEGYSVSREKKERFSLILESASTNQTSMYLCASSLWGGLNTGELFFGEGSRLTVL.

V gene TRBV5-1 combines with J gene TRBJ1-1, with 7 bases that match TRBD1. Germline CDR1 is SGHRS and CDR2 is YFSETQ. V lost 4 bases and J lost 4; bases outside the gene matches: 7. The CDR3 spans 14 residues. CDR3 nucleotide sequence: TGCGCCAGCAGCCTTCAAACAGGGGCCACTGAAGCTTTCTTT. It yields the protein CASSLQTGATEAFF. The variable domain in full, with the rest retrieved from reference TRBV5-1 and TRBJ1-1, is KAGVTQTPRYLIKTRGQQVTLSCSPISGHRSVSWYQQTPGQGLQFLFEYFSETQRNKGNFPGRFSGRQFSNSRSEMNVSTLELGDSALYLCASSLQTGATEAFFGQGTRLTVV.

The V call is TRBV2, the J call TRBJ2-7; TRBD1 might be the D (6 bases). V gave up 5 bases and J gave up 6 bases, with 14 bases separating them. Germline V lookup: CDR1 SNHLY, CDR2 FYNNEI. CDR3 length: 13 residues. CDR3 bases: TGTGCCAGCAGTTCATATCCAGGGGCCGAGCAGTACGTC. Amino acid sequence: CASSSYPGAEQYV.

To note about this clone: One end of the junction does not line up with germline, which may come from a read error. The chain employs TRBV5-4 and TRBJ1-1; TRBD1 is a possible D gene (6 bases). This CDR3 is built from 14 residues. The germline gives CDR1 SGHNT, CDR2 YYREEE (reference sequence). The CDR3 protein is CASSLNRVNPEAFF. In DNA form, the CDR3 reads TGTGCCAGCAGCTTGAACAGGGTGAACCCTGAAGCTTTCTTT.

V gene TRBV6-5 combines with J gene TRBJ2-5; 8 bases agree with TRBD2. V shed 6 bases and J 4 bases; nucleotides not matched to a gene: 4. Germline lookup yields CDR1 MNHEY and CDR2 SVGAGI. The CDR3 loop spans 13 amino acids. The CDR3 bases are TGTGCCAGCAGAGCGGGGGACGGAGAGACCCAGTACTTC. Translation: CASRAGDGETQYF.

Only one count was recorded for this clone. The rearrangement joins TRBV11-2 to TRBJ2-5, with 8 bases that match TRBD2. The ends lost 3 bases at V and 3 bases at J; junction bases unmatched: 3. Germline CDR1 reads SGHAT; CDR2 reads FQNNGV. The CDR3 spans 14 residues. CDR3 amino acids: CASSLTSAKETQYF. The CDR3 nucleotides read TGTGCCAGCAGCTTGACTAGCGCCAAAGAGACCCAGTACTTC.

The rearrangement links TRBV7-2 to TRBJ2-1; 8 bases agree with TRBD2. This CDR3 is built from 15 residues. Germline assignment: CDR1 SGHTA and CDR2 FQGNSA. J gave up 5 bases and V 2 bases, and 5 bases lay outside the gene matches. The CDR3 sequence: CASSLRGGPHNEQFF. DNA for the CDR3: TGTGCCAGCAGCTTACGCGGGGGGCCCCACAATGAGCAGTTCTTC.

The chain has TRBV4-1 and TRBJ1-1; TRBD1 aligns across 7 bases. The CDR3 covers 15 residues. J was trimmed by 1 base and V by 0 bases; bases with no gene match: 2. CDR1 and CDR2 (germline): MGHRA, YSYEKL. CDR3 sequence: CASSQETGTNTEAFF. In DNA, the CDR3 is TGCGCCAGCAGCCAAGAGACAGGGACGAACACTGAAGCTTTCTTT.

V and J are TRBV5-1 and TRBJ2-5; no firm D call. Per the germline V gene, CDR1 is SGHRS and CDR2 is YFSETQ. The CDR3 totals 14 residues. V lost 0 bases to trimming and J lost 2 bases, with 8 bases between them. CDR3 coding DNA: TGCGCCAGCAGCTTGGTATCTACTCAAGAGACCCAGTACTTC. Its translation is CASSLVSTQETQYF.

The V gene is TRBV19, the J gene TRBJ2-1; 12 bases are a match to TRBD2. The V and J ends lost 1 base and 7 bases, in that order; junction bases with no gene match: 5. This CDR3 has 16 amino acids. The V gene's germline CDR1 is LNHDA and CDR2 SQIVND (reference sequence). CDR3 sequence reads: CASSIALAGGGNEQFF. For the CDR3, the DNA is TGTGCCAGTAGTATAGCACTAGCGGGAGGAGGAAATGAGCAGTTCTTC.

The genes are TRBV23-1 and TRBJ2-3, with a weak D call TRBD2 (6 bases). TRBV23-1 is an open reading frame whose function is uncertain. Trimming stripped 8 bases from V and 1 base from J, with 13 bases between. The CDR3 is 14 amino acids. The CDR3 is CASPRRAGTDTQYF. For the CDR3, the DNA is TGCGCCAGCCCCCGGAGGGCCGGCACAGATACGCAGTATTTT.

This chain uses TRBV19 with TRBJ2-2; D call uncertain. The CDR3 sequence is 12 residues long. Looked up from germline, CDR1 is LNHDA and CDR2 is SQIVND (reference sequence). Trimming took off 10 bases at V and 6 bases at J, with 12 bases between the two ends. CDR3 region: CATRPPAGELFF. DNA for the CDR3: TGTGCCACCCGCCCCCCGGCCGGGGAGCTGTTTTTT.

The V and J genes are TRBV2 and TRBJ2-3, with D unresolved. Germline loops: CDR1 SNHLY, CDR2 FYNNEI. V shed 2 bases and J shed 6 bases, with 6 bases lying between them. The CDR3 length is 12 residues. CDR3 in DNA: TGTGCCAGCAGTGAAAGGGTGGATACGCAGTATTTT. This codes for CASSERVDTQYF.

The gene calls are TRBV28 and TRBJ1-1; D may be TRBD1 (6 bases). This CDR3 comprises 14 residues. Trimming shortened V by 7 bases and J by 4 bases, and 16 bases separated the two germline ends. Germline V CDR1 and CDR2: MDHEN, SYDVKM. The CDR3 DNA follows: TGTGCCAGCACCGCCGGGGGGCGGTTCACTGAAGCTTTCTTT. Protein product: CASTAGGRFTEAFF.

This rearrangement joins TRBV19 to TRBJ2-1, with no clear D. Trimming took off 3 bases at V and 0 bases at J, with 6 bases between the two ends. In germline, CDR1 is LNHDA, CDR2 SQIVND (reference sequence). The CDR3 is 14 amino acids. The CDR3 loop reads CASSITSSYNEQFF. The CDR3 region has the DNA TGTGCCAGTAGTATTACAAGCTCCTACAATGAGCAGTTCTTC. The full variable domain, its missing parts supplied by reference TRBV19 and TRBJ2-1, is DGGITQSPKYLFRKEGQNVTLSCEQNLNHDAMYWYRQDPGQGLRLIYYSQIVNDFQKGDIAEGYSVSREKKESFPLTVTSAQKNPTAFYLCASSITSSYNEQFFGPGTRLTVL.

This rearrangement joins TRBV28 to TRBJ2-1; the D gene is possibly TRBD2 (5 bases). V was pared by 4 bases and J by 8 bases, with 6 bases between. This CDR3 has 11 amino acids. Germline CDR1 and CDR2: MDHEN and SYDVKM. Written as DNA, the CDR3 is TGTGCCAGCAGTTCGGGGTATGAGCAGTTCTTC. Its protein is CASSSGYEQFF.

The J gene is TRBJ1-2, the V gene TRBV5-1; 8 bases match TRBD1. Unmatched junction bases numbered 3, after V lost 2 bases and J lost 6 bases. Germline V gene lookup returns CDR1 SGHRS and CDR2 YFSETQ. This CDR3 spans 13 amino acids. CDR3 in DNA: TGCGCCAGCAGCTTTGCAGGGGGCGATGGCTACACCTTC. This encodes CASSFAGGDGYTF.

This chain uses TRBV5-1 with TRBJ2-2; perhaps TRBD2 as D (5 bases). CDR3 length equals 15 residues. Trimming cost V 2 bases and J 2 bases, with 10 bases left between them. Germline CDR1 and CDR2: SGHRS and YFSETQ. CDR3 bases: TGCGCCAGCAGCTTAGCTAGCCGAAACACCGGGGAGCTGTTTTTT. Its translation is CASSLASRNTGELFF.

The rearrangement joins TRBV7-9 to TRBJ2-1; D not resolved. Between the trimmed V and J ends, which lost 2 bases and 7 bases, there was a span of 12 bases. The CDR3 totals 14 residues. CDR1 and CDR2 (germline): SEHNR, FQNEAQ (reference sequence). In DNA form, the CDR3 reads TGTGCCAGCAGCTTATCTCATTTGGCAAATGAGCAGTTCTTC. Residues: CASSLSHLANEQFF.

V and J are TRBV9 and TRBJ1-3, with no clear D. Per germline, CDR1 SGDLS and CDR2 YYNGEE. The CDR3 covers 13 residues. The V end was cut by 4 bases, the J end by 7 bases, with 12 bases between. CDR3 in amino acids: CASSQVGSNTIYF. CDR3 in DNA: TGTGCCAGCAGCCAAGTCGGCTCCAACACCATATATTTT.